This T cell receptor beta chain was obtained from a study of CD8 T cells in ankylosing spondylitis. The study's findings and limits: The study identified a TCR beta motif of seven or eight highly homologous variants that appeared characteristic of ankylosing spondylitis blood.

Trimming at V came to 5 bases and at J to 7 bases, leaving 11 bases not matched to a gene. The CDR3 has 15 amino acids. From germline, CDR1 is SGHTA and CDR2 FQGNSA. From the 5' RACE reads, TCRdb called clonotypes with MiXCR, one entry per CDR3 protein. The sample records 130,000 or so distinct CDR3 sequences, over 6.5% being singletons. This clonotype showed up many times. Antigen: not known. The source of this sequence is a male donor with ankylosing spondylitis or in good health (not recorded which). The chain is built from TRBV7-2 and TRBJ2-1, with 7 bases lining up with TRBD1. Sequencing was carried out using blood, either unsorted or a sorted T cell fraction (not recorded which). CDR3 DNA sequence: TGTGCCAGCAGCCCCGGGACAGCCGCCGGGAATGAGCAGTTCTTC. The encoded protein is CASSPGTAAGNEQFF.